Listed below are T cell receptor beta chains from one sample, sequenced in a study of early T cells in non-severe SARS-CoV-2 infection. TCRdb independently ran MiXCR on the 5' RACE reads; one entry per CDR3 protein. The data contain 30,000 or so distinct CDR3 sequences, about 6.1% of them seen just once; the ten biggest clones take up around 5.2%. Input material: whole blood. The receptor set was obtained from an adult who was a healthcare worker with PCR-confirmed SARS-CoV-2 infection or an uninfected control (not recorded which). CDR3s leave out the opening cysteine and the closing phenylalanine or tryptophan.

>TRBV10-1|TRBJ2-2
ASSGGVNTSEKTGELF
>TRBV7-6|TRBJ2-7
ASSVNRGSSYEQY
>TRBV29-1|TRBJ2-1
SVDGGGSNEQF
>TRBV5-1|TRBJ2-1
ASSLDSGRYNEQF
>TRBV21-1|TRBJ2-7
ASSNPLTGTVSYEQY
>TRBV21-1|TRBJ2-1
ASSKSILRDFGSYNEQF
>TRBV19|TRBJ2-5
ASRREETQY
>TRBV10-2|TRBJ2-7
ASSKGLAGSYEQY
>TRBV2|TRBJ2-1
ASSRFGLAGGPDSYNEQF
>TRBV6-6|TRBJ1-2
ASSYSIKSDGYT
>TRBV15|TRBJ2-1
ATSREEGSSYNEQF
>TRBV2|TRBJ1-5
ASSVGGGHQPQH
>TRBV29-1|TRBJ1-4
SVVAATNEKLF
>TRBV25-1|TRBJ2-7
ASSEWTGRAYEQY
>TRBV7-9|TRBJ2-5
ASSPGSLYQETQY
>TRBV2|TRBJ2-1
ASSVGTSPRLDEQF
>TRBV3-1|TRBJ1-2
ASSQEGDLVDYGYT
>TRBV20-1|TRBJ2-1
SAPGLAEGGQF
>TRBV5-1|TRBJ2-5
ASYEGTAQETQY
>TRBV4-1|TRBJ2-1
ASSQELAGNEQF
>TRBV20-1|TRBJ2-5
SARPPGLQETQY
>TRBV12-3/TRBV12-4|TRBJ1-5
ASTQPHQILSNQPQH
>TRBV7-2|TRBJ1-5
ASSLDRGITTQPQH
>TRBV18|TRBJ1-3
ASSPPSQDGNTIY
>TRBV7-7|TRBJ2-3
ASSFSDRVSDTQY
>TRBV29-1|TRBJ2-3
SVDQRGTDTQY
>TRBV7-2|TRBJ2-2
ASRKTAEGGELF
>TRBV12-3/TRBV12-4|TRBJ1-4
ASSLARMYGNEKLF
>TRBV9|TRBJ2-1
ASSPDQYSYNEQF
>TRBV19|TRBJ2-4
ASTPSGRPLKNIQY
>TRBV29-1|TRBJ2-2
SVDLAYRTGELF
>TRBV6-2/TRBV6-3|TRBJ2-6
ASSRTGGAGANVLT
>TRBV11-3|TRBJ1-2
ASSFRDGFRFT
>TRBV24-1|TRBJ2-1
ATSGIPGLADSYNEQF
>TRBV7-3|TRBJ2-7
ASSLGRGSEQY
>TRBV20-1|TRBJ1-5
SAPPGLNQPQH